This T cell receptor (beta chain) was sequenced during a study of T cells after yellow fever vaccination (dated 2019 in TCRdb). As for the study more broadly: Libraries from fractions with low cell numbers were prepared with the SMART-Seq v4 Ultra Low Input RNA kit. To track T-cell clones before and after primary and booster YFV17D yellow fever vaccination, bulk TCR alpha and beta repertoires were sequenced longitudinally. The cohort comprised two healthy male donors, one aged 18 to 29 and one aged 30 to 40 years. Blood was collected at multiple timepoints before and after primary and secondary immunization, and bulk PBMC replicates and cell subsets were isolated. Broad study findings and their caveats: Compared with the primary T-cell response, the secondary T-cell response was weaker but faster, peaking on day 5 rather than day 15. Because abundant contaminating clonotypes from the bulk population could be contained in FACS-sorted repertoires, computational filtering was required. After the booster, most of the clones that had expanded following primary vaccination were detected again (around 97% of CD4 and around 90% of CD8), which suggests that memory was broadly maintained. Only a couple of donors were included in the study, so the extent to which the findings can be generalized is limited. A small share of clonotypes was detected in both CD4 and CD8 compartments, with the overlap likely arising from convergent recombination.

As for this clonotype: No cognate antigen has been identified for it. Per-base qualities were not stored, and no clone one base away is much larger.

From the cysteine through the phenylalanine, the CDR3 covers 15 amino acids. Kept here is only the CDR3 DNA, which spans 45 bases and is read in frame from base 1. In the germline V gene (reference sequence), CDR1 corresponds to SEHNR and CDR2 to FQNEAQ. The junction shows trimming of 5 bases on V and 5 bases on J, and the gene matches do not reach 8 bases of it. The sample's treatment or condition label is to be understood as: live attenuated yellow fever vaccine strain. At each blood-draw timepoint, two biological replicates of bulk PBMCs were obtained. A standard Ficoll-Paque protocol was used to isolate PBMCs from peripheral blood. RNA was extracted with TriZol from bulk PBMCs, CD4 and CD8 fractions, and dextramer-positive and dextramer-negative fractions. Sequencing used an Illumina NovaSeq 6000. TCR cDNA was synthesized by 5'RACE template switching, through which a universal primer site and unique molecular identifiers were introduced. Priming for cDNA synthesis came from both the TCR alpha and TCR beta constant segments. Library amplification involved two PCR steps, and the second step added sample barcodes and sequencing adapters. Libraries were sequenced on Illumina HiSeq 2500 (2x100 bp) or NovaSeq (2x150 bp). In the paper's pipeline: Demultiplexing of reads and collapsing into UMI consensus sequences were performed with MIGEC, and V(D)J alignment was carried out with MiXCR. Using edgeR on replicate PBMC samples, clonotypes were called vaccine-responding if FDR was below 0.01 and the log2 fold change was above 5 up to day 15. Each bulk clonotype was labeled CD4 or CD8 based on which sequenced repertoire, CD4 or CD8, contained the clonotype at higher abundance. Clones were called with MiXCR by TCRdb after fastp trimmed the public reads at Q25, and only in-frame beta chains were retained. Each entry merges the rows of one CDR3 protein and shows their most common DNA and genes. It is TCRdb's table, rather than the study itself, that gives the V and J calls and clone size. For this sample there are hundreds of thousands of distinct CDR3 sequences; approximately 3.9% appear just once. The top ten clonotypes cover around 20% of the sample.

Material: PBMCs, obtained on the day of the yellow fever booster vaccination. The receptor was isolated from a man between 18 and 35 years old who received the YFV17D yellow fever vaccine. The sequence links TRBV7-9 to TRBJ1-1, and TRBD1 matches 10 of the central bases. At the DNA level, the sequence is TGTGCCAGCAGCGCCCGGGACAGGGGAGAGACTGAAGCTTTCTTT. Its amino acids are CASSARDRGETEAFF.